Below are 16 T cell receptor beta chains sequenced from a single sample in a study of blood T cells in healthy people across ages. PCR was performed a second time for about 7 to 11 cycles using a sample-barcoded 5' primer and a J-beta primer mix. TCRdb itself ran the 5' RACE reads through MiXCR, one entry per CDR3 protein. The sample consists of about 1.6 million distinct CDR3 sequences, around 36% of them appearing once. The sequenced sample was blood. These receptors were collected from a woman younger than 45 in good health.

V gene TRBV21-1 combines with J gene TRBJ1-1; TRBD1, the table's D call, lacks a check against the DNA. TRBV21-1 is listed as a pseudogene. The CDR3 is made up of 20 amino acids. The CDR3 DNA sequence: TGTGCCAGCAGCAGTCACTTCACCCGGGACAGGGGCTCGCGGAACACTGAAGCTTTCTTT. It codes for CASSSHFTRDRGSRNTEAFF.

The chain links TRBV5-1 to TRBJ2-7; 16 bases map to TRBD2. Germline V gene sequence: CDR1 SGHRS, CDR2 YFSETQ. The CDR3 totals 17 residues. The V segment lost 3 bases and the J segment 7 bases; nucleotides outside the gene matches: 10. The CDR3 nucleotides are TGCGCCAGCAGCTCCGGGACTAGCGGGGGGGGGATATATGAGCAGTACTTC. It is translated as CASSSGTSGGGIYEQYF.

On this clonotype: A much larger clone is a single base away; this may be a read error. This chain uses TRBV12-3 or TRBV12-4 with TRBJ2-1; D unresolved. This CDR3 contains 13 residues. The CDR3 nucleotides read TGTGTCAGCGTTCCCGGCTCCTACAATGAGCAGTTCTTC. Its protein is CVSVPGSYNEQFF.

The chain's CDR3 is CASSRTSGAYTDTQYF. CDR3 in DNA: TGTGCCAGCAGCCGGACTAGCGGGGCCTACACAGATACGCAGTATTTT. The chain combines TRBV2 with TRBJ2-3, with 12 bases lining up with TRBD2. The germline gives CDR1 SNHLY, CDR2 FYNNEI. The CDR3 spans 16 residues. The V gene end was trimmed by 6 bases and the J gene end by 2 bases; junction bases not matched to a gene: 6. Using reference TRBV2 and TRBJ2-3 for the parts outside the CDR3, the full variable domain is EPEVTQTPSHQVTQMGQEVILRCVPISNHLYFYWYRQILGQKVEFLVSFYNNEISEKSEIFDDQFSVERPDGSNFTLKIRSTKLEDSAMYFCASSRTSGAYTDTQYFGPGTRLTVL.

Only a few counts were recorded for this clonotype. The gene calls are TRBV25-1 and TRBJ1-4, with TRBD1 identical over 9 bases. From germline, CDR1 is MGHDK and CDR2 SYGVNS. There are 15 residues in the CDR3. Trimming at V came to 1 base and at J to 5 bases, leaving 2 bases not matched to a gene. The CDR3 loop is CASSEFGQGNEKLFF. The CDR3 bases are TGTGCCAGCAGTGAATTCGGACAGGGGAATGAAAAACTGTTTTTT.

The chain has TRBV9 and TRBJ1-1; D unresolved. This CDR3 has 13 amino acids. Between the trimmed V and J ends, which lost 4 bases and 11 bases, there was a span of 18 bases. CDR1 SGDLS and CDR2 YYNGEE come from the germline V gene. In DNA, the CDR3 is TGTGCCAGCAGCCCGCGAACCTTAGACAAGGCTTTCTTT. It yields the protein CASSPRTLDKAFF.

The chain joins TRBV11-2 to TRBJ2-7, with 7 bases aligning to TRBD1. The V segment lost 5 bases and the J segment 4 bases; nucleotides outside the gene matches: 11. In germline, CDR1 is SGHAT, CDR2 FQNNGV. The CDR3 runs 15 residues. The CDR3 DNA sequence: TGTGCCAGCAGCCCGCGGAAAACAGGGGTTTACGAGCAGTACTTC. This encodes CASSPRKTGVYEQYF.

A few counts support this clonotype. V gene TRBV6-2 or TRBV6-3 combines with J gene TRBJ2-5; 7 bases are a match to TRBD2. The J segment lost 4 bases and the V segment lost 2 bases, leaving 7 bases of the junction unmatched. The germline V gene encodes CDR1 MNHEY and CDR2 SVGEGT. The CDR3 length is 15 residues. Here the CDR3 reads CASSYGAGVLETQYF. In DNA, the CDR3 is TGTGCCAGCAGTTACGGGGCGGGAGTACTAGAGACCCAGTACTTC.

The chain uses TRBV12-3 or TRBV12-4 and TRBJ2-6; no firm D call. The CDR3 spans 15 residues. V lost 5 bases to trimming and J lost 2 bases, with 10 bases between them. The CDR3 spells CASSPNMPGANVLTF. The DNA for the CDR3 is TGTGCCAGCAGTCCAAACATGCCTGGGGCCAACGTCCTGACTTTC.

V gene TRBV20-1 combines with J gene TRBJ1-1, with D tentatively TRBD1 (5 bases). The V end lost 3 bases, the J end lost 0 bases, and 8 bases lay between the germline ends. The CDR3 loop spans 13 amino acids. Germline values: CDR1 DFQATT, CDR2 SNEGSKA (reference sequence). The CDR3 DNA reads TGCAGTGCTAGCCAGACAGTGAACACTGAAGCTTTCTTT. Translating gives CSASQTVNTEAFF.

The chain employs TRBV6-1 and TRBJ2-5; 9 bases fit TRBD2. This CDR3 comprises 20 residues. The trim removed 0 bases at V and 2 bases at J, leaving 16 bases unmatched. In germline, CDR1 is MNHNS, CDR2 SASEGT. CDR3 in DNA: TGTGCCAGCAGTGAAGCGCTTCGGGCTAGCGGGACACACAATCAAGAGACCCAGTACTTC. Encoded protein: CASSEALRASGTHNQETQYF.

This clonotype was counted a few times. V gene TRBV7-2 combines with J gene TRBJ2-1, with TRBD2 matching over 14 bases. The germline gives CDR1 SGHTA, CDR2 FQGNSA. CDR3 length: 17 amino acids. Trimming removed 4 bases from V and 1 base from J; junction bases left unmatched: 3. CDR3 bases: TGTGCCAGCAGCTCGAGACTAGCGGGGGGGTCCTACAATGAGCAGTTCTTC. It translates to CASSSRLAGGSYNEQFF. Full variable domain (remainder filled in from reference TRBV7-2 and TRBJ2-1): GAGVSQSPSNKVTEKGKDVELRCDPISGHTALYWYRQSLGQGLEFLIYFQGNSAPDKSGLPSDRFSAERTGGSVSTLTIQRTQQEDSAVYLCASSSRLAGGSYNEQFFGPGTRLTVL.

V is TRBV7-9 and J is TRBJ2-1; the D call may be TRBD1 or TRBD2 (6 bases each). Germline V gene data show CDR1 as SEHNR and CDR2 as FQNEAQ (reference sequence). V was clipped by 1 base and J by 9 bases, with 16 bases between them. This CDR3 is 15 amino acids long. CDR3 amino acids: CASSLEGGRESEQFF. The DNA of the CDR3 is TGTGCCAGCAGCTTAGAGGGGGGACGGGAGAGTGAGCAGTTCTTC.

The rearrangement links TRBV20-1 to TRBJ2-7; TRBD2 matches at 10 bases. V lost 0 bases to trimming and J lost 5 bases; unmatched junction nucleotides: 7. The CDR3 covers 15 residues. Germline CDR1 DFQATT, CDR2 SNEGSKA (reference sequence). As DNA, the CDR3 is TGCAGTGCTAGAGAGAGCGGGAGGGCCAGGAACGAGCAGTACTTC. Residues: CSARESGRARNEQYF.

Turning to this clonotype: In this CDR3 the conserved last residue, phenylalanine or tryptophan, is missing, so a read error is likely. The genes are TRBV9 and TRBJ2-2; D possibly corresponds to TRBD2 (6 bases). V shed 0 bases and J shed 4 bases, with 10 bases lying between them. The CDR3 is made up of 15 amino acids. From germline, CDR1 is SGDLS and CDR2 YYNGEE. CDR3 sequence reads: CASSVANSGTGELFC. CDR3 DNA sequence: TGTGCCAGCAGCGTAGCCAATAGCGGCACCGGGGAGCTGTTTTGT.

There are a few counts of this clonotype. The rearrangement links TRBV7-3 to TRBJ2-1; 8 bases match TRBD1. The germline gives CDR1 SGHTA, CDR2 FQGTGA. This CDR3 comprises 15 residues. Trimming cost V 4 bases and J 4 bases; bases outside gene matches: 6. In DNA, the CDR3 is TGTGCCAGCAGCTCGGGACAGGCCCAGTACAATGAGCAGTTCTTC. This encodes CASSSGQAQYNEQFF. Supplemented by reference TRBV7-3 and TRBJ2-1, the full variable domain reads GAGVSQTPSNKVTEKGKYVELRCDPISGHTALYWYRQSLGQGPEFLIYFQGTGAADDSGLPNDRFFAVRPEGSVSTLKIQRTERGDSAVYLCASSSGQAQYNEQFFGPGTRLTVL.